The 3 T cell receptor beta chains in this list originate from one sample, sequenced in a study of blood T cell repertoires in COVID-19. Clones were read by immunoSEQ multiplex PCR, and TCRdb kept only the in-frame ones, dropping some. The top ten clones hold 6% to 7.5% of a sample with about 80,000 clones, approximately 90% of them seen once. Sequencing was carried out using peripheral blood. Source of these receptors: a woman over 75 with acute or convalescent COVID-19.

This chain connects TRBV3-1 (or the pseudogene TRBV3-2) to TRBJ2-1; 7 positions match TRBD2. The CDR3 is 15 amino acids. Unmatched junction bases numbered 8, after V lost 1 base and J lost 8 bases. The germline V gene has CDR1 LGHDT and CDR2 YNNKEL (reference sequence). The CDR3 bases are TGTGCCAGCAGCCAAGCCCCCGACAGCGGGGATGAGCAGTTCTTC. This gives the protein CASSQAPDSGDEQFF.

This rearrangement joins TRBV6-2 or TRBV6-3 to TRBJ1-1, with TRBD1 as a possible D gene (6 bases). With 0 bases removed from V and 0 bases from J, the gap between germline ends came to 8 bases. CDR1 is MNHEY, CDR2 SVGEGT, per germline. This CDR3 has 15 residues. The CDR3 nucleotides read TGTGCCAGCAGTTACTCCAGGGGTATGAACACTGAAGCTTTCTTT. Its protein product is CASSYSRGMNTEAFF.

The chain employs TRBV6-5 and TRBJ1-2; D ambiguous. Germline CDR1 and CDR2: MNHEY and SVGAGI. The CDR3 extends over 14 amino acids. V shed 0 bases and J shed 4 bases, with 9 bases lying between them. The CDR3 DNA reads as TGTGCCAGCAGTTACTCCGCTGAGCCCTATGGCTACACCTTC. It is translated as CASSYSAEPYGYTF.